This T cell receptor (beta chain) was retrieved from a study of blood T cell repertoires in COVID-19. As for the study in general: Sites in the United States, Italy and Spain provided acute and convalescent COVID-19 samples. The analysed material was cDNA or gDNA that came from T cells, B-cell-depleted T cells, or PBMCs.

As originally analysed: Reference gene primer amplification gave estimated nucleated cell counts. TCRdb keeps only in-frame clones here, not all; method: immunoSEQ multiplex PCR. From that table come the V and J calls and clone size; the DNA was used to work out D and trimming. The sample records 90,000 to 130,000 clones, 75% to 80% being singletons. From germline, CDR1 is SGHDT and CDR2 YYEEEE. V dropped 4 bases and J dropped 3; count of bases not matched to a gene: 8. The CDR3 is 15 residues long. The source is a woman aged 80 or over with active or convalescent COVID-19. The material sequenced was peripheral blood. The chain employs TRBV5-6 and TRBJ2-7; TRBD2 agrees at 9 bases. CDR3 loop: CASSTGLATGYEQYF. In nucleotides, the CDR3 is TGTGCCAGCAGCACCGGACTAGCGACGGGCTACGAGCAGTACTTC.